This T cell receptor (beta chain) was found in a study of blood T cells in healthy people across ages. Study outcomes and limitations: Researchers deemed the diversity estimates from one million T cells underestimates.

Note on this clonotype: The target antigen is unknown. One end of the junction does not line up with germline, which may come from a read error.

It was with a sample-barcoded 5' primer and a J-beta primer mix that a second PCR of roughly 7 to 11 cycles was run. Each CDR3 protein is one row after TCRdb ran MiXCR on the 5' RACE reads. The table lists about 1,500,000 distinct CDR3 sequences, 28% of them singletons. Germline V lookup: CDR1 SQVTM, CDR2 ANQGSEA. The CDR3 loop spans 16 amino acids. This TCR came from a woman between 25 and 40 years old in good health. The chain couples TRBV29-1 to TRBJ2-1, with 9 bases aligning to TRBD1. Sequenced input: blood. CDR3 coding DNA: TGCAGCGTAGAAGCGGTCGGGACAGGGTATGGCGATAAGCAGTTCTTC. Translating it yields CSVEAVGTGYGDKQFF.